This paragraph covers one T cell receptor beta chain sequence. Clones were read by immunoSEQ multiplex PCR, and TCRdb kept only the in-frame ones, dropping some. The sample yields some 130,000 clones, roughly 91% seen once. The source of the sample is a study of OX40 agonist ivuxolimab in advanced cancers. Study at large: The dose-escalation cohort was about 83% male, with a mean age of about 56 years, ranging roughly 20 to 80. Eligibility rules accepted prior anti-PD-1, anti-PD-L1 or anti-CTLA-4 therapy, and 35% to 40% had some.

The CDR3 is 15 amino acids. Trimming took 3 bases from V and 0 from J; bases not matched to a gene: 4. Germline assignment: CDR1 MDHEN and CDR2 SYDVKM. This rearrangement joins TRBV28 to TRBJ2-7; TRBD1 matches at 8 bases. This receptor was taken from an adult with an advanced solid tumor such as melanoma, head and neck, liver or kidney cancer. The specimen was CD4+ or CD8+ T cells sorted from blood, collected in a trial of the OX40 agonist ivuxolimab. The CDR3 DNA reads as TGTGCCAGCAGTTTGGACAGGGATCCCTCCTACGAGCAGTACTTC. Residues: CASSLDRDPSYEQYF.